These 21 T cell receptor beta chains were sequenced from one sample in a study of control samples from healthy donors and cancer patients. Profiling relied on immunoSEQ multiplex PCR, and the TCRdb table lists in-frame clones only, not all of them. This sample carries fewer than 200,000 clones, about 94% of them seen once, and the ten largest clones take less than 15%. Sequencing was carried out using PBMCs. These receptors were taken from a man aged 55 to 70 with colorectal cancer.

The sample holds one count of this clone. The chain is built from TRBV6-2 or TRBV6-3 and TRBJ1-1, with D possibly TRBD1 on 5 matching bases. The V end was cut by 4 bases, the J end by 5 bases, with 17 bases between. The CDR3 consists of 15 residues. CDR1 is MNHEY, CDR2 SVGEGT, per germline. CDR3 loop: CASSSGGGTRTEAFF. The CDR3 nucleotides are TGTGCCAGCAGTTCCGGCGGGGGGACGAGGACTGAAGCTTTCTTT.

The J gene is TRBJ1-3, the V gene TRBV5-1; no firm D call. Germline V gene lookup returns CDR1 SGHRS and CDR2 YFSETQ. Trimming pared 5 bases from V and 0 bases from J, leaving 9 bases between. This CDR3 region has 14 residues. CDR3 sequence: CASSSGSSGNTIYF. In DNA form, the CDR3 reads TGCGCCAGCAGTTCGGGGAGCTCTGGAAACACCATATATTTT. Full variable domain (missing parts from reference TRBV5-1 and TRBJ1-3): KAGVTQTPRYLIKTRGQQVTLSCSPISGHRSVSWYQQTPGQGLQFLFEYFSETQRNKGNFPGRFSGRQFSNSRSEMNVSTLELGDSALYLCASSSGSSGNTIYFGEGSWLTVV.

The CDR3 sequence is CSVRSGTVEAFF. The CDR3 region has the DNA TGCAGCGTTCGGTCCGGGACAGTCGAAGCTTTCTTT. V and J are TRBV29-1 and TRBJ1-1; the match to TRBD1 covers 7 bases. The CDR3 runs 12 residues. The V and J ends lost 5 bases and 8 bases, in that order; junction bases with no gene match: 8. CDR1 SQVTM and CDR2 ANQGSEA come from the germline V gene.

V usage is TRBV18 and J usage is TRBJ1-3, with D perhaps TRBD1 (6 bases). The CDR3 is made up of 14 amino acids. Germline assignment: CDR1 KGHSH and CDR2 LQKENI. V shed 5 bases and J shed 2 bases, with 10 bases lying between them. CDR3 residues: CASSSRGTGNTIYF. For the CDR3, the DNA is TGTGCCAGCTCATCCAGGGGAACTGGAAACACCATATATTTT.

The V and J genes are TRBV7-2 and TRBJ1-4; no definite D call. This CDR3 has 15 amino acids. Germline V gives CDR1 SGHTA, CDR2 FQGNSA. V gave up 1 base and J gave up 3 bases, with 9 bases separating them. CDR3 coding DNA: TGTGCCAGCAGCTTAGGTGGTCAGGCTAATGAAAAACTGTTTTTT. Translated: CASSLGGQANEKLFF.

In DNA form, the CDR3 reads TGCAGCGTTGAAGATCAGGGCTTCCTTTATGGCTACACCTTC. As protein: CSVEDQGFLYGYTF. This chain joins TRBV29-1 and TRBJ1-2; D may be TRBD1 (5 bases). Germline V gives CDR1 SQVTM, CDR2 ANQGSEA. This CDR3 has 14 amino acids. Trimming cost V 0 bases and J 5 bases, with 13 bases left between them.

The chain carries TRBV28 and TRBJ2-3, with a possible D match to TRBD1 (5 bases). The CDR3 has 14 amino acids. Germline CDR1 is MDHEN and CDR2 is SYDVKM. The germline V and J ends were trimmed by 7 bases and 0 bases, with 11 bases remaining between them. CDR3 region: CASKGETSTDTQYF. The CDR3 DNA reads TGTGCCAGCAAAGGGGAAACTAGCACAGATACGCAGTATTTT.

This chain connects TRBV7-2 to TRBJ1-5; tentative D call: TRBD1 (5 bases). The CDR3 is made up of 13 amino acids. Per the germline V gene, CDR1 is SGHTA and CDR2 is FQGNSA. Trimming took off 5 bases at V and 4 bases at J, with 9 bases between the two ends. In DNA, the CDR3 is TGTGCCAGCAGCACAGGAACTAATCAGCCCCAGCATTTT. It specifies CASSTGTNQPQHF.

The chain joins TRBV7-2 to TRBJ2-5, with a weak D call TRBD1 (5 bases). From germline, CDR1 is SGHTA and CDR2 FQGNSA. The CDR3 has 15 amino acids. The V gene lost 2 bases and the J gene lost 0 bases, with 10 bases spanning the gap. The CDR3 is CASSLRQTYQETQYF. For the CDR3, the DNA is TGTGCCAGCAGCTTAAGACAGACGTACCAAGAGACCCAGTACTTC.

V gene TRBV3-1 (or the pseudogene TRBV3-2) combines with J gene TRBJ2-3; 14 bases match TRBD2. V dropped 6 bases and J dropped 3; count of bases not matched to a gene: 11. From germline, CDR1 is LGHDT and CDR2 YNNKEL (reference sequence). This CDR3 is built from 18 residues. CDR3 amino acids: CASSFGTSGGRVTDTQYF. For the CDR3, the DNA is TGTGCCAGCAGTTTTGGGACTAGCGGGGGAAGGGTGACAGATACGCAGTATTTT.

V usage is TRBV9 and J usage is TRBJ2-5; D tentatively reads TRBD1 or TRBD2 (5 bases each). V dropped 2 bases and J dropped 1 base, with 15 bases sitting between them. Germline loops: CDR1 SGDLS, CDR2 YYNGEE. This CDR3 region has 16 residues. The CDR3 DNA reads TGTGCCAGCAGCGTCGGAGTGGGGGACCTCCAAGAGACCCAGTACTTC. Protein sequence: CASSVGVGDLQETQYF. The variable domain in full, with the rest retrieved from reference TRBV9 and TRBJ2-5, is DSGVTQTPKHLITATGQRVTLRCSPRSGDLSVYWYQQSLDQGLQFLIQYYNGEERAKGNILERFSAQQFPDLHSELNLSSLELGDSALYFCASSVGVGDLQETQYFGPGTRLLVL.

The chain employs TRBV6-5 and TRBJ2-5, with 12 bases aligning to TRBD2. The germline V gene has CDR1 MNHEY and CDR2 SVGAGI. The J segment lost 2 bases and the V segment lost 7 bases, leaving 5 bases of the junction unmatched. The CDR3 sequence is 15 residues long. The CDR3 here is CASTRLAGVQETQYF. CDR3 sequence (DNA): TGTGCCAGCACCCGACTAGCGGGGGTACAAGAGACCCAGTACTTC.

The V call is TRBV9, the J call TRBJ1-1; no definite D call. CDR1 is SGDLS, CDR2 YYNGEE, per germline. With 0 bases removed from V and 1 base from J, the gap between germline ends came to 7 bases. CDR3 length: 14 residues. Here the CDR3 reads CASSVDAGNTEAFF. CDR3 DNA sequence: TGTGCCAGCAGCGTAGACGCCGGGAACACTGAAGCTTTCTTT.

This chain uses TRBV6-5 with TRBJ2-7; 11 bases are a match to TRBD1. The CDR3 runs 15 residues. CDR1 is MNHEY, CDR2 SVGAGI, per germline. Trimming cost V 2 bases and J 3 bases; bases outside gene matches: 3. The CDR3 nucleotides read TGTGCCAGCAGTTACGGGGGGACAGGGGGCTACGAGCAGTACTTC. This codes for CASSYGGTGGYEQYF.

This clone appeared once. The chain joins TRBV7-2 to TRBJ1-6; maybe TRBD1 (5 bases). The CDR3 is 17 residues long. Trimming took off 2 bases at V and 1 base at J, with 12 bases between the two ends. Germline CDR1 SGHTA, CDR2 FQGNSA. The DNA of the CDR3 is TGTGCCAGCAGCTTATTGAGGGGCGAATCCTATAATTCACCCCTCCACTTT. Translation: CASSLLRGESYNSPLHF.

The chain carries TRBV9 and TRBJ2-3; TRBD2 agrees at 10 bases. CDR1 and CDR2 (germline): SGDLS, YYNGEE. The CDR3 length is 15 residues. The J segment lost 0 bases and the V segment lost 7 bases, leaving 5 bases of the junction unmatched. CDR3 amino acids: CASGSGGASTDTQYF. DNA for the CDR3: TGTGCCAGCGGAAGCGGGGGGGCGAGCACAGATACGCAGTATTTT.

This rearrangement joins TRBV29-1 to TRBJ2-7; 9 bases are shared with TRBD1. V trimming: 6 bases; J trimming: 1 base; junction bases outside the gene matches: 7. The CDR3 has 14 residues. Looked up from germline, CDR1 is SQVTM and CDR2 is ANQGSEA. CDR3 sequence (DNA): TGCAGCGTGGACAGGGGCCCAACGTCCTACGAGCAGTACTTC. Its protein product is CSVDRGPTSYEQYF.

This chain uses TRBV11-3 with TRBJ1-2; TRBD1 is a possible D gene (6 bases). V was trimmed by 5 bases and J by 3 bases, leaving 16 bases between them. CDR3 length: 15 residues. Germline V gene data show CDR1 as SGHNT and CDR2 as YENEEA. The CDR3 coding sequence is TGTGCCAGCAGCCCGGCCAGGGGTCTTGACTATGGCTACACCTTC. Its protein is CASSPARGLDYGYTF.

The genes are TRBV5-1 and TRBJ2-5, with 7 bases identical to TRBD2. CDR1 is SGHRS, CDR2 YFSETQ, per germline. The junction had 21 bases not matched to a gene; V was cut back by 4 bases and J by 6 bases. The CDR3 is 18 residues long. The CDR3 protein is CASSPSNLPTSLEQTQYF. The DNA for the CDR3 is TGCGCCAGCAGCCCCTCCAATCTCCCGACTAGCTTAGAGCAGACCCAGTACTTC.

V usage is TRBV27 and J usage is TRBJ2-5, with 9 bases identical to TRBD2. CDR3 length: 16 amino acids. Trimming cost V 3 bases and J 2 bases; bases outside gene matches: 7. CDR1 is MNHEY, CDR2 SMNVEV, per germline (reference sequence). The CDR3 nucleotides are TGTGCCAGCAGTTTGTCGCTAGCGGGGCTACAAGAGACCCAGTACTTC. This codes for CASSLSLAGLQETQYF.

The chain combines TRBV7-9 with TRBJ1-1; a possible D gene is TRBD1 (5 bases). In germline, CDR1 is SEHNR, CDR2 FQNEAQ (reference sequence). This CDR3 has 13 residues. V gave up 2 bases and J gave up 3 bases, with 7 bases separating them. CDR3 sequence reads: CASSLLGDTEAFF. CDR3 sequence (DNA): TGTGCCAGCAGCTTATTGGGGGACACTGAAGCTTTCTTT.